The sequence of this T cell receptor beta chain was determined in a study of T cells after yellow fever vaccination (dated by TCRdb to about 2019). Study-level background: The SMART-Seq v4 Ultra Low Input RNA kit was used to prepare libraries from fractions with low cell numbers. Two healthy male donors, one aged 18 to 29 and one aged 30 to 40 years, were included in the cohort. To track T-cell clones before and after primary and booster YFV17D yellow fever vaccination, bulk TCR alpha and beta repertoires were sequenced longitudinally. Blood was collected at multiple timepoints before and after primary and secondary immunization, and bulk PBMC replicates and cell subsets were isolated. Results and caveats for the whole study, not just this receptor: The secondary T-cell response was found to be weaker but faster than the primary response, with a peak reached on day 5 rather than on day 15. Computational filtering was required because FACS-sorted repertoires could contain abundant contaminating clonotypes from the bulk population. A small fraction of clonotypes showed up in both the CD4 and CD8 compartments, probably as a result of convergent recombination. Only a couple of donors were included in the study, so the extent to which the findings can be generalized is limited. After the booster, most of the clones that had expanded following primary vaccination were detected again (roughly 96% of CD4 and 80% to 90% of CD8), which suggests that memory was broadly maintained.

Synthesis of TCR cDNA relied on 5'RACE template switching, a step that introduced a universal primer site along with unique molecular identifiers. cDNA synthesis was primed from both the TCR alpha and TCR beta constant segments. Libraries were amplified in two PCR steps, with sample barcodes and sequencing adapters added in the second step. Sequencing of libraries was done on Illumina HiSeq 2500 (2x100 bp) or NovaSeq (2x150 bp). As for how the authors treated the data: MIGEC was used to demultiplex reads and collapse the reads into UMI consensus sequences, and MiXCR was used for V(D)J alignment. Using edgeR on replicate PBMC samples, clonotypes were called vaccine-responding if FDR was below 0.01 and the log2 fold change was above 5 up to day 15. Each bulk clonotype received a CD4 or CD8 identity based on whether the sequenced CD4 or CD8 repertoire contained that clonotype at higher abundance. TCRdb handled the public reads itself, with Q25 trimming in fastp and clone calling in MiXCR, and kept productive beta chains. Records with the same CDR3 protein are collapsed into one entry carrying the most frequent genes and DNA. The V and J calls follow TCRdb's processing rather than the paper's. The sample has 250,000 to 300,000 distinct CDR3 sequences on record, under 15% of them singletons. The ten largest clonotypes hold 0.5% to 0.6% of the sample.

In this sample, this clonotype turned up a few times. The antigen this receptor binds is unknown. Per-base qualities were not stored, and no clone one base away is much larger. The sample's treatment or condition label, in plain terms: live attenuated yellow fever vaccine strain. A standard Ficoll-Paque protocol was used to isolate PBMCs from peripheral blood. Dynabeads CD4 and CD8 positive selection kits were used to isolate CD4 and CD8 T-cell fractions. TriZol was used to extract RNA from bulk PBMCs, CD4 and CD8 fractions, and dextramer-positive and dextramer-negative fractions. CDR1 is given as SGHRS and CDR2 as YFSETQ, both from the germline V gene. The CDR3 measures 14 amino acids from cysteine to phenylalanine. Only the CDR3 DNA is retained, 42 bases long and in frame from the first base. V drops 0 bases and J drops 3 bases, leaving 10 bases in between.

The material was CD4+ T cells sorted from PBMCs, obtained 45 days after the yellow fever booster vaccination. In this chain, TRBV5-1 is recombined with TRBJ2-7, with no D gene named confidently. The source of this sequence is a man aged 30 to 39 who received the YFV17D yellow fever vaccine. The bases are TGCGCCAGCAGCTTGGAGGGCACCCTCTACGAGCAGTACTTC. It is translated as CASSLEGTLYEQYF. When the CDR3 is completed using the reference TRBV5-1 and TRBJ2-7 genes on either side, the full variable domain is KAGVTQTPRYLIKTRGQQVTLSCSPISGHRSVSWYQQTPGQGLQFLFEYFSETQRNKGNFPGRFSGRQFSNSRSEMNVSTLELGDSALYLCASSLEGTLYEQYFGPGTRLTVT.